The 27 T cell receptor beta chains listed next were all sequenced from one sample in a study of shared clonotypes between healthy human individuals. Clones were sequenced by immunoSEQ multiplex PCR, and TCRdb holds only the in-frame ones, with some missing. The data hold 2 million to 3 million clones, with roughly 92% observed a single time. Input material: naive CD4+ T cells sorted from blood. The subset denotes: CD45RA+ positively selected. The receptors were sampled from a young man in good health.

The V gene is TRBV5-6, the J gene TRBJ2-5; tentatively, D is TRBD2 (5 bases). Trimming left V 2 bases short and J 2 bases short, with 10 bases between. Looked up from germline, CDR1 is SGHDT and CDR2 is YYEEEE. This CDR3 is 14 amino acids long. The CDR3 here is CASSFQTGQETQYF. The DNA for the CDR3 is TGTGCCAGCAGCTTTCAGACGGGGCAAGAGACCCAGTACTTC.

This chain links TRBV19 with TRBJ1-5, with D possibly matching TRBD1 (5 bases). Germline V gives CDR1 LNHDA, CDR2 SQIVND (reference sequence). The CDR3 runs 16 residues. V shed 5 bases and J shed 6 bases, with 20 bases lying between them. The CDR3 region is CASSSTGAGLGQPQHF. DNA for the CDR3: TGTGCCAGTAGTTCAACCGGAGCAGGGTTGGGTCAGCCCCAGCATTTT.

J is TRBJ2-5 and V is TRBV5-1; 9 bases line up with TRBD1. The germline gives CDR1 SGHRS, CDR2 YFSETQ. CDR3 length equals 21 residues. Losses at the gene ends were 0 bases for V and 1 base for J; bases not matched to a gene: 19. The CDR3 spells CASSLAFGKYLDRGVQETQYF. The CDR3 DNA reads TGCGCCAGCAGCTTGGCCTTCGGGAAGTATCTAGACAGGGGGGTCCAAGAGACCCAGTACTTC.

This sequence joins TRBV5-4 and TRBJ2-7; 9 bases are a match to TRBD2. The V segment lost 9 bases and the J segment 5 bases; nucleotides outside the gene matches: 12. The germline V gene has CDR1 SGHNT and CDR2 YYREEE (reference sequence). This CDR3 region has 14 residues. CDR3 residues: CATQPGTSINEQYF. The DNA of the CDR3 is TGTGCCACCCAACCCGGGACTAGCATCAACGAGCAGTACTTC.

V and J are TRBV18 and TRBJ2-1; TRBD2 matches 11 bases. The V gene end was trimmed by 8 bases and the J gene end by 10 bases; junction bases not matched to a gene: 10. This CDR3 is 14 amino acids long. Germline-derived CDR1 and CDR2 are KGHSH and LQKENI. The CDR3 here is CASAQGTSGREQFF. CDR3 bases: TGTGCCAGCGCTCAAGGGACTAGCGGTCGGGAGCAGTTCTTC. Combining the CDR3 with reference TRBV18 and TRBJ2-1 gives the whole variable domain NAGVMQNPRHLVRRRGQEARLRCSPMKGHSHVYWYRQLPEEGLKFMVYLQKENIIDESGMPKERFSAEFPKEGPSILRIQQVVRGDSAAYFCASAQGTSGREQFFGPGTRLTVL.

This CDR3 is CASSFGTPGEQFF. The CDR3 DNA is TGTGCCAGTAGTTTCGGGACTCCAGGCGAGCAGTTCTTC. The gene calls are TRBV19 and TRBJ2-1; D perhaps matches TRBD2 (6 bases). Trimming left V 5 bases short and J 10 bases short, with 15 bases between. Germline assignment: CDR1 LNHDA and CDR2 SQIVND (reference sequence). This CDR3 is 13 amino acids long.

The chain combines TRBV30 with TRBJ1-2; a weak D match, TRBD1 (5 bases). Germline assignment: CDR1 GTSNPN and CDR2 SVGIG (reference sequence). V was cut by 2 bases and J by 4 bases, with 17 bases left in between. CDR3 size: 15 residues. The CDR3 loop is CAWSPYSGGVYGYTF. As DNA, the CDR3 is TGTGCCTGGAGTCCCTACTCCGGAGGGGTCTATGGCTACACCTTC.

V is TRBV6-1 and J is TRBJ2-7, with D possibly TRBD1 on 6 matching bases. CDR3 length: 15 amino acids. CDR1 is MNHNS and CDR2 is SASEGT in the germline V gene. Trimming shortened V by 2 bases and J by 2 bases, and 13 bases separated the two germline ends. For the CDR3, the DNA is TGTGCCAGCAGTGAATTGGGCAGGGGCACCTACGAGCAGTACTTC. This gives the protein CASSELGRGTYEQYF.

The J gene is TRBJ1-2, the V gene TRBV5-1; D gene unclear. Germline values: CDR1 SGHRS, CDR2 YFSETQ. The CDR3 runs 12 residues. With 4 bases removed from V and 2 bases from J, the gap between germline ends came to 6 bases. CDR3 in DNA: TGCGCCAGCAGCGACGAGAACTATGGCTACACCTTC. It specifies CASSDENYGYTF.

The chain links TRBV28 to TRBJ1-4; possible D gene TRBD1, 5 bases. V lost 5 bases, J lost 4 bases, and 14 bases lay in between. The CDR3 contains 15 residues. CDR1 MDHEN and CDR2 SYDVKM come from the germline V gene. CDR3 protein: CASSPRTPFNEKLFF. The CDR3 DNA is TGTGCCAGCAGTCCCCGGACACCCTTTAATGAAAAACTGTTTTTT.

The rearrangement uses TRBV28 and TRBJ1-6, with D hard to call. The length of the CDR3 is 12 residues. V shed 7 bases and J shed 7 bases, with 8 bases lying between them. Per the germline V gene, CDR1 is MDHEN and CDR2 is SYDVKM. Here the CDR3 reads CASTKLNSPLHF. The CDR3 DNA is TGTGCCAGCACGAAGTTAAATTCACCCCTCCACTTT.

The rearrangement uses TRBV14 and TRBJ2-3; D is unresolved. Germline CDR1 reads SGHDN; CDR2 reads FVKESK. The CDR3 loop spans 13 amino acids. Trimming pared 4 bases from V and 6 bases from J, leaving 11 bases between. CDR3 protein: CASSPRSRDTQYF. The CDR3 coding sequence is TGTGCCAGCAGCCCCCGTTCACGGGATACGCAGTATTTT. The full variable domain, rest sourced from reference TRBV14 and TRBJ2-3, is EAGVTQFPSHSVIEKGQTVTLRCDPISGHDNLYWYRRVMGKEIKFLLHFVKESKQDESGMPNNRFLAERTGGTYSTLKVQPAELEDSGVYFCASSPRSRDTQYFGPGTRLTVL.

The rearrangement uses TRBV11-2 and TRBJ1-2; unclear D gene. Germline CDR1 is SGHAT and CDR2 is FQNNGV. The CDR3 spans 14 residues. Trimming took off 0 bases at V and 8 bases at J, with 13 bases between the two ends. The CDR3 reads CASSLDPAVGGYTF. Written as DNA, the CDR3 is TGTGCCAGCAGCTTAGATCCGGCGGTCGGGGGCTACACCTTC. Filled out from reference TRBV11-2 and TRBJ1-2, the complete variable domain reads EAGVAQSPRYKIIEKRQSVAFWCNPISGHATLYWYQQILGQGPKLLIQFQNNGVVDDSQLPKDRFSAERLKGVDSTLKIQPAKLEDSAVYLCASSLDPAVGGYTFGSGTRLTVV.

The chain joins TRBV7-6 to TRBJ2-7, with a weak D call TRBD2 (5 bases). V was shortened by 1 base and J by 0 bases, with 13 bases between the two germline ends. This CDR3 comprises 16 residues. Per germline, CDR1 SGHVS and CDR2 FNYEAQ. CDR3 region: CASSLDLASSSYEQYF. CDR3 coding DNA: TGTGCCAGCAGCTTAGATCTAGCCTCGAGCTCCTACGAGCAGTACTTC.

The V gene is TRBV5-1, the J gene TRBJ2-2; TRBD1 is a possible D gene (6 bases). The CDR3 runs 17 residues. Germline-derived CDR1 and CDR2 are SGHRS and YFSETQ. V was pared by 0 bases and J by 0 bases, with 12 bases between. The CDR3 protein is CASSLELGTTNTGELFF. DNA for the CDR3: TGCGCCAGCAGCTTGGAATTAGGGACAACGAACACCGGGGAGCTGTTTTTT.

The chain employs TRBV27 and TRBJ2-7, with TRBD2 matching over 10 bases. The CDR3 is 15 amino acids. CDR1 is MNHEY, CDR2 SMNVEV, per germline (reference sequence). Trimming took 4 bases from V and 2 from J; bases not matched to a gene: 5. The CDR3 loop is CASSSLAGAAYEQYF. The CDR3 DNA sequence: TGTGCCAGCAGTTCTCTAGCGGGGGCCGCCTACGAGCAGTACTTC.

The chain is built from TRBV2 and TRBJ1-5; D is ambiguous. The V gene lost 4 bases and the J gene lost 3 bases, with 10 bases spanning the gap. This CDR3 has 14 residues. Germline loops: CDR1 SNHLY, CDR2 FYNNEI. CDR3 nucleotide sequence: TGTGCCAGCAGTGTGGTGGCCCCCAATCAGCCCCAGCATTTT. It specifies CASSVVAPNQPQHF.

The chain is built from TRBV2 and TRBJ2-5; D unclear. This CDR3 region has 14 residues. Trimming shortened V by 5 bases and J by 4 bases, and 14 bases separated the two germline ends. The germline V gene encodes CDR1 SNHLY and CDR2 FYNNEI. The CDR3, as DNA: TGTGCCAGCAGTCGTGGGCACGGCGGAGAGACCCAGTACTTC. Residues: CASSRGHGGETQYF.

The chain links TRBV5-1 to TRBJ2-7; 7 nucleotides line up with TRBD2. CDR1 SGHRS and CDR2 YFSETQ come from the germline V gene. CDR3 length equals 15 residues. With V trimmed by 4 bases and J by 7 bases, 14 bases remained unmatched. The CDR3 bases are TGCGCCAGCAGCCCAAACGGGGGAGGGCCGGGGGAGCAGTACTTC. Translation: CASSPNGGGPGEQYF. Full variable domain (outside the CDR3, taken from reference TRBV5-1 and TRBJ2-7): KAGVTQTPRYLIKTRGQQVTLSCSPISGHRSVSWYQQTPGQGLQFLFEYFSETQRNKGNFPGRFSGRQFSNSRSEMNVSTLELGDSALYLCASSPNGGGPGEQYFGPGTRLTVT.

This clone appeared once. CDR3 region: CASSLPEGWTGELFF. The DNA of the CDR3 is TGTGCCAGCAGTTTACCCGAGGGCTGGACCGGGGAGCTGTTTTTT. V usage is TRBV28 and J usage is TRBJ2-2; weak D call: TRBD2 (5 bases). V was trimmed by 2 bases and J by 5 bases, leaving 12 bases between them. CDR1 is MDHEN, CDR2 SYDVKM, per germline. The CDR3 length is 15 residues.

This chain connects TRBV2 to TRBJ2-4, with D maybe TRBD2 (6 bases). The CDR3 spans 14 residues. CDR1 and CDR2 (germline): SNHLY, FYNNEI. Trimming took 3 bases from V and 6 from J, leaving 12 bases between them. CDR3 protein: CASSESQGGNIQYF. CDR3 nucleotide sequence: TGTGCCAGCAGTGAGTCCCAGGGAGGAAACATTCAGTACTTC.

This clone is a singleton in its sample. The chain recombines TRBV10-3 with TRBJ1-1; 8 bases match TRBD1. In germline, CDR1 is ENHRY, CDR2 SYGVKD. The CDR3 runs to 14 residues. The V segment lost 5 bases and the J segment 4 bases; nucleotides outside the gene matches: 6. The CDR3 here is CAISTQGGSTEAFF. The CDR3 nucleotides read TGTGCCATCAGTACACAGGGGGGTAGCACTGAAGCTTTCTTT.

The chain joins TRBV6-6 to TRBJ2-3; D not resolved. The V gene lost 5 bases and the J gene lost 6 bases, with 9 bases spanning the gap. Germline V gene sequence: CDR1 MNHNY, CDR2 SVGAGI (reference sequence). The CDR3 spans 12 residues. The CDR3: CASSRQWDTQYF. The CDR3 DNA reads as TGTGCCAGCAGTCGTCAATGGGATACGCAGTATTTT.

This clone appeared a single time. The chain combines TRBV29-1 with TRBJ2-7; D not resolved. There are 14 residues in the CDR3. Germline V gene data show CDR1 as SQVTM and CDR2 as ANQGSEA. Trimming removed 3 bases at V and 4 bases at J, with 16 bases between. CDR3 in DNA: TGCAGCGTTGAGTATGCCGCTCATACTTACGAGCAGTACTTC. It translates to CSVEYAAHTYEQYF.

CDR3 nucleotide sequence: TGTGCCTGTCAGGGACAGCTGAACACTGAAGCTTTCTTT. It codes for CACQGQLNTEAFF. V gene TRBV30 combines with J gene TRBJ1-1, with 7 nucleotides matching TRBD1. CDR3 length: 13 amino acids. Trimming took 6 bases from V and 0 from J; bases not matched to a gene: 4. CDR1 is GTSNPN and CDR2 is SVGIG in the germline V gene (reference sequence).

The chain employs TRBV29-1 and TRBJ2-1; possibly TRBD1 for D (5 bases). Trimming removed 3 bases at V and 4 bases at J, with 10 bases between. Looked up from germline, CDR1 is SQVTM and CDR2 is ANQGSEA. The length of the CDR3 is 13 residues. CDR3 in amino acids: CSVEGGAYNEQFF. Written as DNA, the CDR3 is TGCAGCGTTGAGGGTGGGGCTTACAATGAGCAGTTCTTC.

To note about this clone: The sample holds other DNA sequences that translate to the same CDR3. The rearrangement uses TRBV5-1 and TRBJ2-5; D unclear. This CDR3 contains 14 residues. The V gene's germline CDR1 is SGHRS and CDR2 YFSETQ. Trimming took off 4 bases at V and 0 bases at J, with 10 bases between the two ends. The CDR3 region is CASSLRTDQETQYF. The CDR3 DNA follows: TGCGCCAGCAGCCTTCGGACCGACCAAGAGACCCAGTACTTC. Using reference TRBV5-1 and TRBJ2-5 for the parts outside the CDR3, the full variable domain is KAGVTQTPRYLIKTRGQQVTLSCSPISGHRSVSWYQQTPGQGLQFLFEYFSETQRNKGNFPGRFSGRQFSNSRSEMNVSTLELGDSALYLCASSLRTDQETQYFGPGTRLLVL.